This T cell receptor beta chain was found in a study of cytomegalovirus exposure and HLA in healthy donors. Points from the study as a whole: Fewer than 200 TCR beta chains were listed as cytomegalovirus-associated.

It was healthy bone marrow donors who served as donors. The CDR3 sequence is 16 residues long. V was clipped by 4 bases and J by 5 bases; unmatched bases: 7. Germline V lookup: CDR1 LGHNA, CDR2 YSLEER. Regarding this clone: What it binds is unknown.

The primer mix had 60 Vbeta and 13 Jbeta primers. Only in-frame clones appear in the TCRdb table, and some are missing; sequencing was by immunoSEQ multiplex PCR. In the table there are approximately 190,000 clones, around four fifths of which are singletons. The clonotype was recovered from a man aged 35 to 55 in good health and CMV-seropositive. This chain joins TRBV4-3 and TRBJ2-5, with 13 bases that match TRBD2. The sample comprised PBMCs. The CDR3 spells CASSPTGLAGVETQYF. CDR3 coding DNA: TGCGCCAGCAGCCCTACAGGACTAGCGGGAGTGGAGACCCAGTACTTC.